The rows below give T cell receptor beta chains drawn from one sample of a study of T cell repertoires in cytomegalovirus infection. TCRdb reanalysed the reads using MiXCR and keeps one entry per CDR3 protein. Altogether approximately 630,000 distinct CDR3 sequences are present, around 24% being singletons, with the ten largest covering 7.5% to 9%. Input material: CD8+ T cells from PBMCs. Receptors were obtained from a human donor in good health (CMV status not recorded). Some clones in this sample may be carry-over from other donors' samples. CDR3s include the opening cysteine and the closing phenylalanine or tryptophan. D genes are given only for firm matches. Part of the rows lack a size; the others show once, few, many or a class for expanded clones.

j_call d_call v_call clone_size cdr3_nt cdr3_aa
TRBJ1-1 . TRBV5-5 once TGTGCCAGCAGCCGAGACAGGCTCACTGAAGCTTTCTTT CASSRDRLTEAFF
TRBJ1-4 . TRBV7-2 many TGTGCCAGCAGCTTAGTAAGGGGGACACGAATGGGGGATATGGAAAAACTGTTTTTT CASSLVRGTRMGDMEKLFF
TRBJ1-2 TRBD1 TRBV7-8 many TGTGCCAGCAGCCTCGACCCCGGGACAGGGGGCGCGGATGGCTACACCTTC CASSLDPGTGGADGYTF
TRBJ2-7 TRBD1 TRBV5-5 . TGTGCCAGCAGCCGCGAAGGATCGACAGGGGCAGGGGAGCAGTACTTC CASSREGSTGAGEQYF
TRBJ1-1 . TRBV12-5 many TGTGCTAGTGGTTTGAGTTTGGTACAGCAAGCTTTCTTT CASGLSLVQQAFF
TRBJ2-2 . TRBV7-2 many TGTGCCAGCCCGGGGAACACCGGGGAGCTGTTTTTT CASPGNTGELFF
TRBJ2-4 . TRBV28 many TGTGCCAGCAGTTTACGGGCAGGGTTGGCCAAAAACATTCAGTACTTC CASSLRAGLAKNIQYF
TRBJ1-3 TRBD1 TRBV4-1 few TGTGCCAGCAGCGGGACAGCAGCAGGCTCTGGAAACACCATATATTTT CASSGTAAGSGNTIYF
TRBJ2-3 TRBD2 TRBV12-3/TRBV12-4 . TGTGCCAGCAGTTCACCCTCCGGGACTATTGAATCGGATACGCAGTATTTT CASSSPSGTIESDTQYF
TRBJ2-6 TRBD1 TRBV24-1 . TGTGCCACCAGTGATCCTAGGGGGCCCGGGGCCAACGTCCTGACTTTC CATSDPRGPGANVLTF
TRBJ2-7 . TRBV10-3 many TGTGCCATCAGTGATAATGGGGAAGGCGGCGAGCAGTACTTC CAISDNGEGGEQYF
TRBJ2-3 . TRBV7-9 many TGTGCCAGCAGCGAAGGTACAGATACGCAGTATTTT CASSEGTDTQYF
TRBJ2-2 . TRBV10-3 few TGTGCCATCAGTGAAAAAGCGTGGCCGAGCACCGGGGAGCTGTTTTTT CAISEKAWPSTGELFF
TRBJ2-7 TRBD1 TRBV29-1 . TGCAGTTACACGGGACAGAACTCCTACGAGCAGTACTTC CSYTGQNSYEQYF
TRBJ2-5 TRBD2 TRBV28 few TGTGCCAGCACCCTGACTAGCGGGGTTCAAGAGACCCAGTACTTC CASTLTSGVQETQYF
TRBJ2-1 TRBD2 TRBV9 few TGTGCCAGCAGTGCACAGCGGGGTAGTAAGAATGAGCAGTTCTTC CASSAQRGSKNEQFF